The text below deals with one T cell receptor beta chain. The target antigen is unknown. Method: immunoSEQ multiplex PCR; TCRdb's copy keeps in-frame clones and lacks some. Altogether 70,000 to 75,000 clones are present, roughly 80% being singletons, with the ten largest covering about 2%. Following 10 days of culture, CD4+ T cells were isolated. The data belong to a study of vaccination effects on CD4 cells after COVID-19. Specimen: CD4+ T cells from PBMCs cultured without peptide, collected before COVID-19 vaccination. The receptor was isolated from a human donor who received a COVID-19 vaccine.

DNA of the CDR3: TGTGCCAGTAGTATCCGGACTAGCGGGTACACAGATACGCAGTATTTT. Residues: CASSIRTSGYTDTQYF. The chain couples TRBV19 to TRBJ2-3, with 11 bases that match TRBD2. The CDR3 length is 16 residues. V gave up 3 bases and J gave up 2 bases; unmatched junction bases: 4. Germline lookup yields CDR1 LNHDA and CDR2 SQIVND (reference sequence).